This T cell receptor beta chain appears in the sequencing data of a study of blood T cell repertoires in COVID-19. Measured with immunoSEQ multiplex PCR; TCRdb has only the in-frame clones, and not every one. The sample holds 40,000 or so clones, 86% seen once. V shed 0 bases and J 6 bases; nucleotides not matched to a gene: 1. CDR1 SGDLS and CDR2 YYNGEE come from the germline V gene. The CDR3 is 15 residues long. The receptor's source is a man aged 60-69 years with active COVID-19. This rearrangement joins TRBV9 to TRBJ2-1, with 12 bases identical to TRBD2. The sequencing input was peripheral blood. The CDR3 nucleotides read TGTGCCAGCAGCGTAGGGACTAGCGGGATCAATGAGCAGTTCTTC. It specifies CASSVGTSGINEQFF.